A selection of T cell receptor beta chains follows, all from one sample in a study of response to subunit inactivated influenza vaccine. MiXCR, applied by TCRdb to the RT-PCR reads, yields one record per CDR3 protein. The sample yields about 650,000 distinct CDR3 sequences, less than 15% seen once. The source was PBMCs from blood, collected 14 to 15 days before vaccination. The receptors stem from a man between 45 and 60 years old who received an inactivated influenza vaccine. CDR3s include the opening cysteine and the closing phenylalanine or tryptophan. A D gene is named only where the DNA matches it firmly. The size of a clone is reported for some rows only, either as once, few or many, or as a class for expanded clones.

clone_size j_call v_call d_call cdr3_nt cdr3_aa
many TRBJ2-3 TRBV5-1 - TGCGCCAGCAGCTTGGGGGACAGCACAGATACGCAGTATTTT CASSLGDSTDTQYF
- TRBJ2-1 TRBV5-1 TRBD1 TGCGCCAGCAGCTTAGGGACAGGACAATACAATGAGCAGTTCTTC CASSLGTGQYNEQFF
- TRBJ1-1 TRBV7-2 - TGTGCCAGCAGCTTAGTTCGTATTGAAGCTTTCTTT CASSLVRIEAFF
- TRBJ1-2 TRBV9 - TGTGCCAGCAGCAGACCGGGAAAGGGTATCGACTACACCTTC CASSRPGKGIDYTF
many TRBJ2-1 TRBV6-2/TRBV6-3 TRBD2 TGTGCCAGCAGTCCCTATAGCGGGAAGTTGGATAATGAGCAGTTCTTC CASSPYSGKLDNEQFF
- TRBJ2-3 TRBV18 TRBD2 TGTGCCAGCTCACCTAGCGGGGTAAACACAGATACGCAGTATTTT CASSPSGVNTDTQYF
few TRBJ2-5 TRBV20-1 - TGCAGTGCCCTAGGGGAGACCCAGTACTTC CSALGETQYF
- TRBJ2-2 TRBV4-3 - TGCGCCAGCAGCCCTCGGGACCACACCGGGGAGCTGTTTTTT CASSPRDHTGELFF
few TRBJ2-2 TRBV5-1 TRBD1 TGCGCCAGCAGCTACCTGGGACAGGGGAGCACCGGGGAGCTGTTTTTT CASSYLGQGSTGELFF
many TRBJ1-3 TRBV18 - TGTGCCAGCTCACCACCTGGGGGGGCGCCGACTGGAAACACCATATATTTT CASSPPGGAPTGNTIYF
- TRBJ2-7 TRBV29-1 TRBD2 TGCAGCGTTGAGGGACTAGGGGGGAGGGAGCAGTACTTC CSVEGLGGREQYF
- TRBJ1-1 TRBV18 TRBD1 TGTGCCAGCTCACCGTCGACAGGGCGCTCTACTGAAGCTTTCTTT CASSPSTGRSTEAFF
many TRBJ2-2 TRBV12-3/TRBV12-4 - TGTGCCAGCAGTTGGAGTTCCACCGGGGAGCTGTTTTTT CASSWSSTGELFF
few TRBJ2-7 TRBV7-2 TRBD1 TGTGCCAGCAGCTCTCCGGGACAGGAGCTGGAGCAGTACTTC CASSSPGQELEQYF
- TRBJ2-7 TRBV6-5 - TGTGCCAGCAGCCGAGGAGGGGTCGAGCAGTACTTC CASSRGGVEQYF
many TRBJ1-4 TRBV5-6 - TGTGCCAGCAGCCTGGGACGGACTAATGAAAAACTGTTTTTT CASSLGRTNEKLFF
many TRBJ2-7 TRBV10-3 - TGTGCCATCAGGGCGACAGAAGCCTACGAGCAGTACTTC CAIRATEAYEQYF
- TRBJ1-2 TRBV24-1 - TGTGCCACCAGTGATTTATCGGCAGGGGAACATGGCTACACCTTC CATSDLSAGEHGYTF
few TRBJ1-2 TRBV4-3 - TGCGCCAGCAGCCCTGACTCGGTAGGGATCTATGGCTACACCTTC CASSPDSVGIYGYTF
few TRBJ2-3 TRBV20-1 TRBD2 TGCAGTGCTAGAGGGAGGACTAGCGGGAGTCCAGATACGCAGTATTTT CSARGRTSGSPDTQYF
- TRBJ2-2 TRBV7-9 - TGTGCCAGCAGCCCCAGGGGCAGGGCGAACACCGGGGAGCTGTTTTTT CASSPRGRANTGELFF
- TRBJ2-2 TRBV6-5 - TGTGCCAGCAGTTACGGCCAGAACACCGGGGAGCTGTATTTT CASSYGQNTGELYF
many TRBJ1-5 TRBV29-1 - TGCAGCGTACGCCTCGGACGAGATCAGCCCCAGCATTTT CSVRLGRDQPQHF
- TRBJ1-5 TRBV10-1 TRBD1 TGCGCCAGCACCTCGGACAGGGGGGATCAGCCCCAGCATTTT CASTSDRGDQPQHF
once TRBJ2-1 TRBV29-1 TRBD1 TGCAGCGTTGCCAGGGGGCGGAATGAGCAGTTCTTC CSVARGRNEQFF
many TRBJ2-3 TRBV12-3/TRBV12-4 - TGTGCCAGCACCCTACTTGGGGCTAGCGAAAAGTATTTT CASTLLGASEKYF
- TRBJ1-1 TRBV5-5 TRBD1 TGTGCCAGTAGGGGACAGGGAGTGGGGAGGACTGAAGCTTTCTTT CASRGQGVGRTEAFF
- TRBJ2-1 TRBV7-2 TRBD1 TGTGCCAGCAGCCTGGGGCCAGGGGGATCCGGGAATGAGCAGTTCTTC CASSLGPGGSGNEQFF
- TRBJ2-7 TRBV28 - TGTGCCAGCGAAGTTCAGACCCGGGGTTCTGGGGTCTACGAGCAGTACTTC CASEVQTRGSGVYEQYF
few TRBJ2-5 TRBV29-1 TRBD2 TGCAGCGTCGGAGGCGGGAGGCACGAGACCCAGTACTTC CSVGGGRHETQYF
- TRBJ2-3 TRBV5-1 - TGCGCCAGCAAGGTTAGAAACACAGATACGCAGTATTTT CASKVRNTDTQYF
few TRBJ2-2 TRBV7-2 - TGTGCCAGCAGCTTAGTTAGCGGCGTCACCGGGGAGCTGTTTTTT CASSLVSGVTGELFF
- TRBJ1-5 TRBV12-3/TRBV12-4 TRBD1 TGTGCCAGCAGTCGGACAGGGCGGGGACAGCCCCAGCATTTT CASSRTGRGQPQHF
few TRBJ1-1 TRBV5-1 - TGCGCCAGCAGCTACGGACAGACGAACACTGAAGCTTTCTTT CASSYGQTNTEAFF
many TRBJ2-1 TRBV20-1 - TGCAGTGCTAGAGACCGGGACACGAACAATGAGCAGTTCTTC CSARDRDTNNEQFF
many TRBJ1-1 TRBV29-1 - TGCAGCGTCTCGTGGGCCGGCACTGAAGCTTTCTTT CSVSWAGTEAFF
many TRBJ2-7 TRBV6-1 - TGTGCCAGCAGCTTTGACAGAGACCCATCCTACGAGCAGTACTTC CASSFDRDPSYEQYF
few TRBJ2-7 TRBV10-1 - TGCGCCAGCAGTAAGGGCAAACTCGGGGACGAGCAGTACTTC CASSKGKLGDEQYF
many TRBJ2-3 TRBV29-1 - TGCAGCGTTGAAGTTACGGGCCGCCAAGGCACGCAGTATTTT CSVEVTGRQGTQYF
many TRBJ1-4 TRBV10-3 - TGTGCCATCAGTGAGTCATTGAGCACTAATGAAAAACTGTTTTTT CAISESLSTNEKLFF
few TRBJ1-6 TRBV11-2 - TGTGCCAGCAGCTTAGATTATGGTCGGTCACCCCTCCACTTT CASSLDYGRSPLHF
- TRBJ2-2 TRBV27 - TGTGCCAGCAGTTTTATATTACAGGGGGCGCGGGGGGACACCGGGGAGCTGTTTTTT CASSFILQGARGDTGELFF
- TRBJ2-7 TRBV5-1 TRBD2 TGCGCCAGCAGCGCTCGAACCGGACTAGCGCAGTACTTC CASSARTGLAQYF